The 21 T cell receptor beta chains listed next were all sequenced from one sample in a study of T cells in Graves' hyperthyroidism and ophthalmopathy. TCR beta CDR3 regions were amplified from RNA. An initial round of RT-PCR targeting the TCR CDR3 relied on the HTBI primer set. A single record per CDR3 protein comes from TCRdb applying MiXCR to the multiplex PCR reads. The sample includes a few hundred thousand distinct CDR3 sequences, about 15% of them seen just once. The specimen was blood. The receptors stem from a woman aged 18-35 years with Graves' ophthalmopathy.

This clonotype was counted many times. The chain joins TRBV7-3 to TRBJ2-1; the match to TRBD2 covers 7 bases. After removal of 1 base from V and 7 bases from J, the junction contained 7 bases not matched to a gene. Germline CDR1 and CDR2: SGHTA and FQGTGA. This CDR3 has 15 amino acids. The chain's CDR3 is CASSLKAGPPNEQFF. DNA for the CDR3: TGTGCCAGCAGCTTAAAAGCGGGACCCCCGAATGAGCAGTTCTTC.

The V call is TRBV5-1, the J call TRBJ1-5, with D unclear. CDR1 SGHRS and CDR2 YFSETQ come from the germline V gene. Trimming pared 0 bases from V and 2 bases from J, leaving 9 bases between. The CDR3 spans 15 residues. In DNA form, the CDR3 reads TGCGCCAGCAGCTTGGTTCCCGATGGCAATCAGCCCCAGCATTTT. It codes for CASSLVPDGNQPQHF.

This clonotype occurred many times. The CDR3 DNA is TGTGCCAGCTCACCTAGACAGGGGGCGGCAGGCACTGAAGCTTTCTTT. It codes for CASSPRQGAAGTEAFF. V is TRBV18 and J is TRBJ1-1; TRBD1 matches at 10 bases. The junction had 8 bases not matched to a gene; V was cut back by 3 bases and J by 4 bases. The CDR3 sequence is 16 residues long. The germline CDR1 and CDR2 sequences are KGHSH and LQKENI. The whole variable domain, remainder taken from reference TRBV18 and TRBJ1-1, is NAGVMQNPRHLVRRRGQEARLRCSPMKGHSHVYWYRQLPEEGLKFMVYLQKENIIDESGMPKERFSAEFPKEGPSILRIQQVVRGDSAAYFCASSPRQGAAGTEAFFGQGTRLTVV.

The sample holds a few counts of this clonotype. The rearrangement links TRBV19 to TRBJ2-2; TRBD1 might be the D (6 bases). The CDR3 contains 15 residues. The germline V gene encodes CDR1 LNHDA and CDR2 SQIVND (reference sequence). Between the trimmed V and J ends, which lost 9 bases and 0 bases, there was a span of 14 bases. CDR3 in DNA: TGTGCCAGCACATGGGGGCAGTCGAACACCGGGGAGCTGTTTTTT. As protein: CASTWGQSNTGELFF.

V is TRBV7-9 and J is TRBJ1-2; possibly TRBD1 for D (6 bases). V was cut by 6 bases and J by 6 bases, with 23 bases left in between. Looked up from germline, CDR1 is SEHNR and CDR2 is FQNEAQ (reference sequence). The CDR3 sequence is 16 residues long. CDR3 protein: CASSFYRTGTGDGYTF. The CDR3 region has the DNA TGTGCCAGCAGTTTCTATCGTACAGGGACGGGGGATGGCTACACCTTC.

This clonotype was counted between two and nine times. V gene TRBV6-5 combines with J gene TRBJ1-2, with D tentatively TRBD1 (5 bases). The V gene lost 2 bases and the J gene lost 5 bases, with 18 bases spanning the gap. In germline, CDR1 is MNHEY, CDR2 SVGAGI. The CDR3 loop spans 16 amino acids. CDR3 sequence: CASSYHTGQVGYGYTF. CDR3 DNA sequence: TGTGCCAGCAGTTACCATACAGGTCAAGTCGGATATGGCTACACCTTC.

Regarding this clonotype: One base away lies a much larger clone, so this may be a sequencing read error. CDR3 coding DNA: TGTGCCAGCGGCCATGATAATGAAAAACTGTTTTTT. Residues: CASGHDNEKLFF. The V gene is TRBV3-1, the J gene TRBJ1-4, with no clear D. Germline V CDR1 and CDR2: LGHDT, YNNKEL (reference sequence). The CDR3 covers 12 residues.

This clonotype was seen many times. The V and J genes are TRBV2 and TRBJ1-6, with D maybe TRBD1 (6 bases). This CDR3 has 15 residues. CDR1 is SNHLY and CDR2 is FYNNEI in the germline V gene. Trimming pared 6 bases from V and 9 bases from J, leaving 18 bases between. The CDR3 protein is CASRHGQTLSSPLHF. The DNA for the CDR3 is TGTGCCAGCAGACACGGACAGACGCTTAGTTCACCCCTCCACTTT.

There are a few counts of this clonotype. The CDR3 bases are TGTGCCAGCAGCCGTCGGGATACGCAGTATTTT. Its protein product is CASSRRDTQYF. The J gene is TRBJ2-3, the V gene TRBV7-9, with unresolved D. V shed 5 bases and J shed 6 bases, with 6 bases lying between them. Germline lookup yields CDR1 SEHNR and CDR2 FQNEAQ (reference sequence). The CDR3 is made up of 11 amino acids.

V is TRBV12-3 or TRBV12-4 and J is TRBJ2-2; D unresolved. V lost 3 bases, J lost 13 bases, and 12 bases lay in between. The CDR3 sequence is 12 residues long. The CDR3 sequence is CASSFMGNRLFF. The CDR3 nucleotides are TGTGCCAGCAGTTTTATGGGAAACAGGCTGTTTTTT.

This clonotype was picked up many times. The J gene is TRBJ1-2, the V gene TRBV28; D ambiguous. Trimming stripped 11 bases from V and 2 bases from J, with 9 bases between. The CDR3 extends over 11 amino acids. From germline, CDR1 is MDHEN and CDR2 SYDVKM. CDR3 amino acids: CAGHGNYGYTF. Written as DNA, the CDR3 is TGTGCCGGGCACGGCAACTATGGCTACACCTTC.

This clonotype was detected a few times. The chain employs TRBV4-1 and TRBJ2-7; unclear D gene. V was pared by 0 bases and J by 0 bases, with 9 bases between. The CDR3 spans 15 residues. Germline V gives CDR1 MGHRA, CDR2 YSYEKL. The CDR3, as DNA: TGCGCCAGCAGCCAAGAAATTCAGATCTCCTACGAGCAGTACTTC. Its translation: CASSQEIQISYEQYF.

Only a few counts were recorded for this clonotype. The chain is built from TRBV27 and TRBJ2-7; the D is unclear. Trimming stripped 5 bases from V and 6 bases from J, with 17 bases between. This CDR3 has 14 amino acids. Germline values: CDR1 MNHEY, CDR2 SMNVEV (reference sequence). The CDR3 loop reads CASSIDSSVSEQYF. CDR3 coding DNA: TGTGCCAGCAGTATAGACTCCTCTGTTTCCGAGCAGTACTTC.

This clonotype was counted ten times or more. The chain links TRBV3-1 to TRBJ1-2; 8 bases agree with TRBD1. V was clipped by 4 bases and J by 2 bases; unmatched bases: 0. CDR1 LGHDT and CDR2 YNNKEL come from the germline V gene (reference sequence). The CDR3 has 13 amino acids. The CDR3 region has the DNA TGTGCCAGCAGCCGGGACAGGAACTATGGCTACACCTTC. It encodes CASSRDRNYGYTF.

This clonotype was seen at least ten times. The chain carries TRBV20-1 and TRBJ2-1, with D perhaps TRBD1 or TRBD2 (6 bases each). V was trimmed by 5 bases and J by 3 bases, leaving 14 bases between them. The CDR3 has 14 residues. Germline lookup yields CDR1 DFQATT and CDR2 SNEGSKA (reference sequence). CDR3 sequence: CSAGGGLNYNEQFF. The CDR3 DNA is TGCAGTGCTGGGGGCGGACTAAACTACAATGAGCAGTTCTTC.

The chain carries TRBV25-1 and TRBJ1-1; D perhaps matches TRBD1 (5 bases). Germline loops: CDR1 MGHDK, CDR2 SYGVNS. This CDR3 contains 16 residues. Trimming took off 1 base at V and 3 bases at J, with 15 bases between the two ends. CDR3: CASSESPRGDDTEAFF. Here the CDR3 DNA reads TGTGCCAGCAGTGAATCCCCAAGGGGAGACGACACTGAAGCTTTCTTT.

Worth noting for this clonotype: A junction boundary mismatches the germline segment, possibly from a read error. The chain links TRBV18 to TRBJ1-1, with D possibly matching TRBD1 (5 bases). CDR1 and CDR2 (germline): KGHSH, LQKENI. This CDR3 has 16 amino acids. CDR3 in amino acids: CASSLGPLFEGTEVFF. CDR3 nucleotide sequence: TGTGCCAGCTCCCTGGGACCGCTCTTCGAAGGGACTGAAGTTTTCTTT.

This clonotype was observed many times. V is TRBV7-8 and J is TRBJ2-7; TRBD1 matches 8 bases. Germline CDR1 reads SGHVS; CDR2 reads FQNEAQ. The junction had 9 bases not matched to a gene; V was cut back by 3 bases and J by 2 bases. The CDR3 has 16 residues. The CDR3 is CASSFTGGLDPYEQYF. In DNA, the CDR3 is TGTGCCAGCAGCTTCACAGGGGGGTTGGATCCCTACGAGCAGTACTTC.

This CDR3 reads CASRAGTTTNNEQFF. As DNA, the CDR3 is TGTGCCAGCAGGGCCGGGACTACCACCAACAATGAGCAGTTCTTC. The genes are TRBV5-4 and TRBJ2-1; 7 nucleotides agree with TRBD2. Trimming removed 5 bases from V and 5 bases from J; junction bases left unmatched: 10. Germline V lookup: CDR1 SGHNT, CDR2 YYREEE (reference sequence). There are 15 residues in the CDR3.

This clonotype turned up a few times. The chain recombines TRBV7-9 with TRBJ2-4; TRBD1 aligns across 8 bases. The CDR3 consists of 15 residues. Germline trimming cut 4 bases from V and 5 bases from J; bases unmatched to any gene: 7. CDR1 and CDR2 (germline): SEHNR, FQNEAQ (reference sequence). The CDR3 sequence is CASSSPGTGENIQYF. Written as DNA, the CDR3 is TGTGCCAGCAGCTCCCCAGGGACAGGTGAAAACATTCAGTACTTC.

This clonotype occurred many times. The CDR3 loop reads CSAREGGGVNEAFF. The CDR3 DNA follows: TGCAGTGCTAGAGAAGGCGGGGGAGTCAATGAAGCTTTCTTT. This chain links TRBV20-1 with TRBJ1-1; weak D call: TRBD1 (5 bases). The V gene's germline CDR1 is DFQATT and CDR2 SNEGSKA (reference sequence). Trimming took off 0 bases at V and 7 bases at J, with 15 bases between the two ends. CDR3 length: 14 residues.